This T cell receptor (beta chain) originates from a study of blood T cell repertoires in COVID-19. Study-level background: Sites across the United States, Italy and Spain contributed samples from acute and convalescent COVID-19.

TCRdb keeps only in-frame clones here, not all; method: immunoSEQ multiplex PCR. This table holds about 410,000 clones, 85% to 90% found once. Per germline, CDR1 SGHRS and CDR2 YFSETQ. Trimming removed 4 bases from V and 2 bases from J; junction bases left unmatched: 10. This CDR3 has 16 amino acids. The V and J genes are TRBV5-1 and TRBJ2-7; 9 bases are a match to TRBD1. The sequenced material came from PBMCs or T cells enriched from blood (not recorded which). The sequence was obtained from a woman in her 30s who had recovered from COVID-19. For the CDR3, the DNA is TGCGCCAGCAGCGAAAGACAGGGGGGAGTTACCTACGAGCAGTACTTC. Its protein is CASSERQGGVTYEQYF.